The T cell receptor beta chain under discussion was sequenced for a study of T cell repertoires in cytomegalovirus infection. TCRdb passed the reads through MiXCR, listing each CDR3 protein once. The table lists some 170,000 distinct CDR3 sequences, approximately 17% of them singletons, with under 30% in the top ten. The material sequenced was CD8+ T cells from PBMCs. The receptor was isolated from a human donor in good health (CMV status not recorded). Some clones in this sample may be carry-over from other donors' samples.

CDR3 in amino acids: CASSLKYPDYEQYF. The CDR3 nucleotides are TGTGCCAGCAGTTTAAAGTATCCGGACTACGAGCAGTACTTC. The chain employs TRBV27 and TRBJ2-7; D is ambiguous. The CDR3 runs to 14 residues. Germline values: CDR1 MNHEY, CDR2 SMNVEV (reference sequence). With 2 bases removed from V and 3 bases from J, the gap between germline ends came to 11 bases.